Listed below are T cell receptor beta chains from one sample, sequenced in a study of blood T cell repertoires in COVID-19. TCRdb's copy holds only in-frame clones and misses some; the assay was immunoSEQ multiplex PCR. Here the sample spans 310,000 or so clones, roughly 90% being singletons. The sequenced material came from peripheral blood. These receptors were obtained from a young man with COVID-19, enrolled during active disease. CDR3s include the opening cysteine and the closing phenylalanine or tryptophan. D genes are given only for firm matches. Rows give clone size only sometimes, using once, few, many, or a class for an expanded clone.

j_call v_call d_call clone_size cdr3_aa cdr3_nt
TRBJ2-7 TRBV2 TRBD1 - CASSRTGDAGYEQYF TGTGCCAGCAGTAGGACAGGGGATGCTGGGTACGAGCAGTACTTC
TRBJ1-3 TRBV19 - - CASRAGNTIYF TGTGCCAGCCGAGCTGGAAACACCATATATTTT
TRBJ2-1 TRBV7-3 - - CASSLTGIAPYNEQFF TGTGCCAGCAGCTTAACGGGCATTGCCCCCTACAATGAGCAGTTCTTC
TRBJ1-4 TRBV6-4 - - CASSEDSDSNEKLFF TGTGCCAGCAGTGAGGATTCGGACAGTAATGAAAAACTGTTTTTT
TRBJ2-7 TRBV3-1/TRBV3-2 TRBD2 - CASSRDSGSYSEQYF TGTGCCAGCAGCCGAGATAGCGGGAGTTACAGCGAGCAGTACTTC
TRBJ1-2 TRBV28 - - CASSSTGSRRYGYTF TGTGCCAGCAGTTCGACCGGGTCAAGACGTTATGGCTACACCTTC
TRBJ2-7 TRBV25-1 - - CASSGTVSYEQYF TGTGCCAGCAGTGGGACAGTTTCCTACGAGCAGTACTTC
TRBJ1-5 TRBV28 TRBD1 - CASRPMTGISQPQHF TGTGCCAGCAGACCTATGACAGGGATTAGTCAGCCCCAGCATTTT
TRBJ2-7 TRBV7-2 TRBD2 once CASSPGLGLAGGLNYEQYF TGTGCCAGCAGCCCTGGTTTGGGTCTAGCGGGAGGGCTCAACTACGAGCAGTACTTC
TRBJ1-1 TRBV7-3 - once CASSLTRSPEAFF TGTGCCAGCAGCTTAACGAGGTCCCCTGAAGCTTTCTTT
TRBJ2-7 TRBV27 - - CASGHPHSYEQYF TGTGCCAGCGGACACCCGCACTCCTACGAGCAGTACTTC
TRBJ2-1 TRBV7-2 TRBD2 - CASSYGSGGPNEQFF TGTGCCAGCAGCTATGGAAGCGGGGGGCCGAATGAGCAGTTCTTC
TRBJ1-6 TRBV28 - - CASSLAGANNSPLHF TGTGCCAGCAGTTTAGCAGGGGCCAATAATTCACCCCTCCACTTT
TRBJ1-5 TRBV6-6 - once CASSYDPTFGKPQHF TGTGCCAGCAGTTATGACCCCACGTTCGGGAAGCCCCAGCATTTT
TRBJ2-1 TRBV2 - - CASRRLSYNEQFF TGTGCCAGCAGGCGGCTCTCCTACAATGAGCAGTTCTTC